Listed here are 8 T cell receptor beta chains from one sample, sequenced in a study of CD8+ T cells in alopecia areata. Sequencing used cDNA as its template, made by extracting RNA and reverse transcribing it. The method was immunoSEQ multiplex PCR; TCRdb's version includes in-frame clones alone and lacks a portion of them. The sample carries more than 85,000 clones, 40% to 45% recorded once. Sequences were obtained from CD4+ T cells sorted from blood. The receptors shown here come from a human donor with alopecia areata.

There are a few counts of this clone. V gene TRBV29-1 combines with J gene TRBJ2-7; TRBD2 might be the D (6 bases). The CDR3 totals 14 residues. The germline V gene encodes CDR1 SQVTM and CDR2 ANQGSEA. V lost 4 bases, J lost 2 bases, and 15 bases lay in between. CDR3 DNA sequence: TGCAGCGTTGCGAGTCGGACGGGAGCCTACGAGCAGTACTTC. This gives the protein CSVASRTGAYEQYF.

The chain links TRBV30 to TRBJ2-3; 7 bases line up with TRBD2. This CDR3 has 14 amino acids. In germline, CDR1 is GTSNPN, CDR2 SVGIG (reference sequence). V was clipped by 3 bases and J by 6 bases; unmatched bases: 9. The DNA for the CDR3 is TGTGCCTGGAGGGGAAGGACCGGGAGGGATACGCAGTATTTT. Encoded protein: CAWRGRTGRDTQYF.

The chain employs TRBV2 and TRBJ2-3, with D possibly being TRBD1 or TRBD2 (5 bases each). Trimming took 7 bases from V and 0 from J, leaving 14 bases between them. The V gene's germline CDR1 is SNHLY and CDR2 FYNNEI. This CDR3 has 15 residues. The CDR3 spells CASNRDGLSTDTQYF. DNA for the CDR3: TGTGCCAGCAACCGGGACGGATTAAGCACAGATACGCAGTATTTT.

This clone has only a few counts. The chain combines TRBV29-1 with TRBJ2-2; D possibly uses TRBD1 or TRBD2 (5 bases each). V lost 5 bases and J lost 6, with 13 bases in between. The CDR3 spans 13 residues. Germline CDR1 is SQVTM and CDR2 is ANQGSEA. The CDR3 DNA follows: TGCAGCGTTTTGATCCAGGGAGCCGGGGAGCTGTTTTTT. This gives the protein CSVLIQGAGELFF.

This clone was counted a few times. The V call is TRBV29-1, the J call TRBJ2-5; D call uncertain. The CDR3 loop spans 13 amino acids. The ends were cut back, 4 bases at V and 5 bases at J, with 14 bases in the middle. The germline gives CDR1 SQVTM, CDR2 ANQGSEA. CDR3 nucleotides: TGCAGCGTTGGGGTCAGGTATGGGGAGACCCAGTACTTC. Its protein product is CSVGVRYGETQYF. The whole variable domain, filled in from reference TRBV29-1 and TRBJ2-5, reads SAVISQKPSRDICQRGTSLTIQCQVDSQVTMMFWYRQQPGQSLTLIATANQGSEATYESGFVIDKFPISRPNLTFSTLTVSNMSPEDSSIYLCSVGVRYGETQYFGPGTRLLVL.

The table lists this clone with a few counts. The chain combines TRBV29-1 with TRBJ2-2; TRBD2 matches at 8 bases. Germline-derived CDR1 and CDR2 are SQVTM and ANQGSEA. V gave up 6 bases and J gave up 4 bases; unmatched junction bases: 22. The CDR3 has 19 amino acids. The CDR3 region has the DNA TGCAGCGTCGAGAATAGAGGGCGTGCGGGAGGTATAGGCACCGGGGAGCTGTTTTTT. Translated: CSVENRGRAGGIGTGELFF.

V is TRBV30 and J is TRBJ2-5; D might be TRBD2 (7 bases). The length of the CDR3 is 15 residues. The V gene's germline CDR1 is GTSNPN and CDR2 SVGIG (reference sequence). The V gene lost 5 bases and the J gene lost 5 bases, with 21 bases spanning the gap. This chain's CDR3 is CAWDRPGGLAETQYF. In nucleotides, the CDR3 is TGTGCCTGGGATCGTCCCGGGGGGCTGGCGGAGACCCAGTACTTC.

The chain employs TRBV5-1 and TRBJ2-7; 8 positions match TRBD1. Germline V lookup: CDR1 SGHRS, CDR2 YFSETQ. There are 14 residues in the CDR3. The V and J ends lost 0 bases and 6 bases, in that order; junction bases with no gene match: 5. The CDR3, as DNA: TGCGCCAGCAGCTTGGACGGACAGGGAATCGAGCAGTACTTC. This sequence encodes CASSLDGQGIEQYF.